This TCR beta chain appears in the sequencing data of a study of Tregs in tolerant kidney transplant recipients (dated by TCRdb to about 2019). About the investigation overall: Transplants used related donors with nonmyeloablative bone marrow transplantation; mixed chimerism was transient in the human trials. TCRbeta sequencing was used in the study to identify donor-specific regulatory T cells before combined kidney and bone marrow transplantation, and the identified cells were then tracked after transplant. Results and caveats for the whole study, not just this receptor: Expanding Tregs with activated donor B cells appeared to identify the most biologically relevant and donor-specific TCRbeta repertoire. Because the PCR primers were changed over time for some patients, nucleotide-level comparison could not be performed across the samples from those patients. Biological reproducibility was not examined directly, but technical replication error appeared to be minimal. Because the study included only a small number of patients, the results must be confirmed in larger populations and under other immunosuppression protocols. In tolerant patients, the expansion of donor-specific Tregs was greater than global Treg expansion, suggesting that the expansion was antigen-driven rather than nonspecific.

Turning to this clone: Its binding antigen is unknown. Per-nucleotide qualities are absent, and no much larger clonotype sits a single base away.

Reading the germline V gene gives CDR1 KGHSH and CDR2 LQKENI. Counted from cysteine to phenylalanine, this CDR3 has 18 amino acids. The read is trimmed to its CDR3 DNA, 54 bases read in frame from base 1. V is pruned by 5 bases and J by 3 bases, leaving 16 bases of the junction without a gene match. For TCRbeta CDR3 sequencing, genomic DNA was extracted from sorted cells using the QIAGEN DNeasy Blood and Tissue Kit. High-throughput TCRbeta CDR3 sequencing, which included PCR amplification with bias correction and internal controls, was done commercially through immunoSEQ. From the authors' description of their analysis: Unique productive TCRbeta sequences were defined by CDR3 nucleotide sequence when primers matched and otherwise by CDR3 amino acid sequence together with Vbeta and Jbeta genes. As a correction for sorting error, sequences shared between sorted populations at a frequency ratio of 2:1 or less were discarded, and the remaining shared sequences were assigned to the higher population. A sequence was defined as donor-reactive if the sequence was expanded at least 5-fold in CFSE-low cells compared with unstimulated cells and had a frequency of at least 0.01% in CFSE-low cells. Jensen-Shannon divergence, calculated on the top 100 TCRbeta sequences ranked by frequency, was used to quantify repertoire divergence. When a sample had multiple sequencing runs, each run was corrected for sorting error separately and the runs were then pooled. This immuneACCESS table, as held by TCRdb, lists in-frame sequences with V and J called but not all clones. Of the missing ones, under half trace to an unresolved V gene in checked studies; the others have no known cause. V and J calls and clone size follow that table, whereas D and trimming were derived from the DNA. The sample contains approximately 15,000 clones, around four fifths of them found a single time. The top ten constitute around 1.5% of the sample.

Per the publication, the time point label means: blood sample drawn before combined kidney and bone marrow transplant. Unstimulated Tregs (CD4+CD25+CD127-), CD4+ non-Tregs (CD4+CD25-), CD4 and CD8 cells were FACS-sorted from thawed PBMCs. Thawed PBMCs were rested overnight at 37 degrees C with 150 to 200 IU/ml IL-2 before Treg sorting. A few combined kidney and bone marrow transplant recipients from the ITN036ST trial were included as patients, and samples were available only from these trial subjects. Healthy control blood was separated into PBMCs by Ficoll density gradient and cryopreserved, and patient PBMCs were collected both before and after transplant.

This receptor was identified in a human donor who received a combined kidney and bone marrow transplant. Recombination linked TRBV18 to TRBJ2-7; TRBD2 lines up with 10 middle nucleotides. The specimen was Tregs from blood, collected before the transplant. CDR3 protein: CASSALAAGGPGYYEQYF. In nucleotides, the sequence is TGTGCCAGCTCAGCCCTGGCAGCGGGGGGGCCCGGATACTACGAGCAGTACTTC.